A single sample gave rise to the 8 T cell receptor beta chains below, sequenced in a study of T cell responses to AZD1222 COVID-19 vaccine. Method: immunoSEQ multiplex PCR; TCRdb's copy keeps in-frame clones and lacks some. Among more than 90,000 clones listed, roughly 87% were seen once. This material consisted of peripheral blood, taken on day 0 of AZD1222 vaccination. The receptors come from an adult in good health.

In the case of this clone: Other DNA sequences of this sample code for an identical CDR3. The chain is built from TRBV5-5 and TRBJ2-2; 11 bases agree with TRBD2. The germline CDR1 and CDR2 sequences are SGHKS and YYEKEE (reference sequence). This CDR3 has 18 amino acids. After removal of 4 bases from V and 0 bases from J, the junction contained 8 bases not matched to a gene. The CDR3 reads CASSLGLAGGPNTGELFF. The DNA of the CDR3 is TGTGCCAGCAGCCTTGGGCTAGCGGGGGGACCGAACACCGGGGAGCTGTTTTTT.

The chain employs TRBV6-6 and TRBJ2-7, with D possibly matching TRBD1 (6 bases). Trimming shortened V by 5 bases and J by 2 bases, and 13 bases separated the two germline ends. Germline values: CDR1 MNHNY, CDR2 SVGAGI (reference sequence). The CDR3 is 14 amino acids. CDR3: CASSNLRGAYEQYF. The CDR3, as DNA: TGTGCCAGCAGTAACCTCAGGGGTGCCTACGAGCAGTACTTC.

This clone appeared a single time. This sequence joins TRBV10-1 and TRBJ1-1; 9 bases map to TRBD1. The V gene end was trimmed by 6 bases and the J gene end by 1 base; junction bases not matched to a gene: 6. This CDR3 contains 15 residues. The germline gives CDR1 WNHNN, CDR2 SYGVQD (reference sequence). Here the CDR3 reads CASSPADRGNTEAFF. The CDR3 DNA reads TGCGCCAGCAGCCCAGCGGACAGGGGGAACACTGAAGCTTTCTTT.

V is TRBV4-2 and J is TRBJ2-7; the D call may be TRBD1 or TRBD2 (6 bases each). The germline CDR1 and CDR2 sequences are LGHNA and YNFKEQ. The CDR3 extends over 16 amino acids. V lost 4 bases and J 5 bases, leaving 21 bases between the germline ends. In nucleotides, the CDR3 is TGTGCCAGCAGCCCACAAGGGACACGGGGGTCCGACGAGCAGTACTTC. Protein product: CASSPQGTRGSDEQYF.

The chain employs TRBV2 and TRBJ1-2, with D uncertain. V was shortened by 2 bases and J by 0 bases, with 10 bases between the two germline ends. The CDR3 has 15 amino acids. Germline lookup yields CDR1 SNHLY and CDR2 FYNNEI. CDR3 sequence (DNA): TGTGCCAGCAGTGAATCGGGAAATTCTAACTATGGCTACACCTTC. Translation: CASSESGNSNYGYTF.

The V and J genes are TRBV19 and TRBJ1-1, with D uncertain. This CDR3 comprises 12 residues. Trimming removed 5 bases at V and 3 bases at J, with 7 bases between. Germline CDR1 reads LNHDA; CDR2 reads SQIVND (reference sequence). The chain's CDR3 is CASSAGYTEAFF. The CDR3 DNA reads as TGTGCCAGTAGTGCGGGATACACTGAAGCTTTCTTT. The entire variable domain, with the rest obtained from reference TRBV19 and TRBJ1-1, is as follows: DGGITQSPKYLFRKEGQNVTLSCEQNLNHDAMYWYRQDPGQGLRLIYYSQIVNDFQKGDIAEGYSVSREKKESFPLTVTSAQKNPTAFYLCASSAGYTEAFFGQGTRLTVV.

The genes are TRBV6-5 and TRBJ1-5; the D is unclear. CDR3 length equals 13 residues. The V and J ends lost 2 bases and 2 bases respectively, with 4 bases between them. From germline, CDR1 is MNHEY and CDR2 SVGAGI. The CDR3 sequence is CASSYDGNQPQHF. For the CDR3, the DNA is TGTGCCAGCAGTTACGACGGCAATCAGCCCCAGCATTTT.

This rearrangement joins TRBV28 to TRBJ1-2, with D unclear. CDR3 length equals 12 residues. V lost 5 bases and J 4 bases, leaving 8 bases between the germline ends. CDR1 and CDR2 from the germline V gene are MDHEN and SYDVKM. The CDR3 DNA reads TGTGCCAGCAGTCCGGCCAGCTATGGCTACACCTTC. Translation: CASSPASYGYTF.